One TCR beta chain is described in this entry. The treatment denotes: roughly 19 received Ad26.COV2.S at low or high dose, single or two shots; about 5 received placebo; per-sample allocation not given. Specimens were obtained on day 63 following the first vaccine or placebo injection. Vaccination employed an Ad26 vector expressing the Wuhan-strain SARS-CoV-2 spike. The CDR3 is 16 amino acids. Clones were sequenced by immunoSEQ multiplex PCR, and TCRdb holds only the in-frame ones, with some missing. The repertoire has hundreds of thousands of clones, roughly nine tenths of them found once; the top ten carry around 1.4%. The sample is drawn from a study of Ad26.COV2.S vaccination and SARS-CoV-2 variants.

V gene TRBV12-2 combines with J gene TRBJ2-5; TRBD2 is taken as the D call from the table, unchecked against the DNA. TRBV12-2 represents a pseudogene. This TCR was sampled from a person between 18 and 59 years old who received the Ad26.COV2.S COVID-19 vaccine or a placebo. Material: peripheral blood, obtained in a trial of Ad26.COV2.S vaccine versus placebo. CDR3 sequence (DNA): TGTGCAAGTCGCTTAAGCCCTCCCGGGATTCGAGAGACCCAGTACTTC. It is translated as CASRLSPPGIRETQYF.